Each of the 21 T cell receptor beta chains below was sequenced from the same sample in a study of T-cell reconstitution after alpha-beta-depleted transplantation in children. The TCRbeta library incorporated unique molecular identifiers. TCRdb re-called the PCR reads with MiXCR, one entry per CDR3 protein. The data hold roughly 70,000 distinct CDR3 sequences, with 4.9% observed a single time. The sample was PBMCs, mostly from graft donor cells, taken 180 days after TCRalphabeta/CD19-depleted stem cell transplant. All receptors derive from a boy in the first two years of life who had a stem cell transplant for acute myeloid leukemia, so the T cells may come from the graft donor.

The sample holds many counts of this clonotype. The chain joins TRBV4-1 to TRBJ2-3; TRBD2 matches 11 bases. CDR3 length: 16 amino acids. Germline CDR1 and CDR2: MGHRA and YSYEKL. Trimming took 4 bases from V and 2 from J; bases not matched to a gene: 5. CDR3 sequence reads: CASSLMTSGATDTQYF. For the CDR3, the DNA is TGCGCCAGCAGCCTGATGACTAGCGGGGCCACAGATACGCAGTATTTT.

This clonotype was recorded many times. The chain has TRBV20-1 and TRBJ1-6; D unresolved. The CDR3 runs 14 residues. Germline-derived CDR1 and CDR2 are DFQATT and SNEGSKA (reference sequence). Deletions cut 6 bases from V and 14 bases from J, with 23 bases between. The chain's CDR3 is CSAATLRQNPTLHF. Written as DNA, the CDR3 is TGCAGTGCCGCAACGCTACGGCAGAATCCAACCCTCCACTTT.

This clonotype was seen ten or more times. This chain uses TRBV28 with TRBJ1-5; D remains unclear. The CDR3 is 12 amino acids. The V end was cut by 4 bases, the J end by 6 bases, with 7 bases between. Looked up from germline, CDR1 is MDHEN and CDR2 is SYDVKM. The CDR3 region is CASSYGIQPQHF. The CDR3 nucleotides read TGTGCCAGCAGTTATGGTATTCAGCCCCAGCATTTT.

Note on this clonotype: One end of the junction does not line up with germline, which may come from a read error. This chain uses TRBV23-1 with TRBJ2-7, with 10 bases matching TRBD1. TRBV23-1 is reported as an ORF; its role is uncertain. The CDR3 is 14 residues long. This CDR3 reads CSSSDRDRGYEQYF. The CDR3 coding sequence is TGCTCCAGCAGTGACCGGGACAGGGGCTACGAGCAGTACTTC.

This clonotype was counted many times. V is TRBV29-1 and J is TRBJ2-2; D not resolved. The CDR3 totals 11 residues. Germline V lookup: CDR1 SQVTM, CDR2 ANQGSEA. The V end was cut by 2 bases, the J end by 4 bases, with 2 bases between. CDR3 nucleotide sequence: TGCAGCGTTGAAAGCACCGGGGAGCTGTTTTTT. This codes for CSVESTGELFF.

This clonotype has ten or more counts. J is TRBJ1-5 and V is TRBV12-3 or TRBV12-4; TRBD1 matches 11 bases. The CDR3 runs 19 residues. V shed 2 bases, J shed 2 bases, and the junction held 11 bases outside the gene matches. CDR3 protein: CASSLLPGQGAQGNQPQHF. The CDR3 DNA reads TGTGCCAGCAGTTTACTCCCCGGACAGGGGGCACAGGGCAATCAGCCCCAGCATTTT.

This clonotype appeared many times. This sequence joins TRBV10-3 and TRBJ2-1, with unresolved D. CDR1 and CDR2 from the germline V gene are ENHRY and SYGVKD. Between the trimmed V and J ends, which lost 5 bases and 9 bases, there was a span of 14 bases. The CDR3 loop spans 13 amino acids. The CDR3, as DNA: TGTGCCATCAGTAAAGAGGCCCATGTTGAGCAGTTCTTC. It encodes CAISKEAHVEQFF.

This clonotype was found many times. V gene TRBV20-1 combines with J gene TRBJ2-7; D gene ambiguous. Trimming took 1 base from V and 5 from J, leaving 15 bases between them. Per germline, CDR1 DFQATT and CDR2 SNEGSKA (reference sequence). The CDR3 totals 14 residues. CDR3 coding DNA: TGCAGTGCTAGAGCGCTCAGCCAGTGGGACGAGCAGTACTTC. As protein: CSARALSQWDEQYF.

This clonotype was counted at least ten times. The J gene is TRBJ2-1, the V gene TRBV24-1, with 11 positions matching TRBD2. Germline values: CDR1 KGHDR, CDR2 SFDVKD. V lost 4 bases, J lost 4 bases, and 8 bases stayed unmatched. The CDR3 loop spans 17 amino acids. CDR3 loop: CATSENSGTSGYNEQFF. CDR3 sequence (DNA): TGTGCCACCAGTGAAAATTCCGGGACTAGCGGATACAATGAGCAGTTCTTC.

This clonotype was observed many times. The CDR3 DNA is TGTGCCAGCAGTTTAGGTGGGGCGCGCTCCTACAATGAGCAGTTCTTC. Translated: CASSLGGARSYNEQFF. The chain couples TRBV28 to TRBJ2-1; TRBD1 is a possible D gene (5 bases). There are 16 residues in the CDR3. Trimming stripped 2 bases from V and 0 bases from J, with 11 bases between. CDR1 MDHEN and CDR2 SYDVKM come from the germline V gene.

This clonotype was seen at least ten times. The chain joins TRBV4-1 to TRBJ2-4; D may be TRBD2 (5 bases). Germline V CDR1 and CDR2: MGHRA, YSYEKL. The CDR3 spans 11 residues. Trimming left V 9 bases short and J 8 bases short, with 11 bases between. The CDR3 loop reads CASGNGDIQYF. The DNA of the CDR3 is TGCGCCAGTGGCAACGGGGACATTCAGTACTTC.

This clonotype appeared many times. This sequence joins TRBV3-1 and TRBJ1-4; possible D gene TRBD1, 5 bases. The CDR3 totals 14 residues. The V end lost 1 base, the J end lost 6 bases, and 9 bases lay between the germline ends. Germline-derived CDR1 and CDR2 are LGHDT and YNNKEL (reference sequence). The CDR3 DNA is TGTGCCAGCAGCCAAGTCCAGGGATATGAAAAACTGTTTTTT. The encoded protein is CASSQVQGYEKLFF.

This clonotype was detected many times. This rearrangement joins TRBV20-1 to TRBJ2-6, with D unresolved. The V end lost 5 bases, the J end lost 0 bases, and 11 bases lay between the germline ends. The length of the CDR3 is 15 residues. The V gene's germline CDR1 is DFQATT and CDR2 SNEGSKA (reference sequence). The CDR3 sequence: CSALGRSSGANVLTF. The CDR3 region has the DNA TGCAGTGCTTTAGGACGGTCCTCTGGGGCCAACGTCCTGACTTTC.

This clonotype was observed many times. This chain connects TRBV12-3 or TRBV12-4 to TRBJ2-5; 9 bases are shared with TRBD1. The CDR3 totals 14 residues. V gave up 4 bases and J gave up 4 bases; unmatched junction bases: 4. The CDR3 DNA is TGTGCCAGCAGTTACAGGGGGCGCGGAGAGACCCAGTACTTC. Translated, it gives CASSYRGRGETQYF.

This clonotype was observed many times. This chain joins TRBV7-9 and TRBJ2-1, with D hard to call. CDR3 length: 16 amino acids. V lost 3 bases and J lost 0, with 12 bases in between. The V gene's germline CDR1 is SEHNR and CDR2 FQNEAQ (reference sequence). Written as DNA, the CDR3 is TGTGCCAGCAGCTTTGGGTGGCTCCGCTCCTACAATGAGCAGTTCTTC. Its translation: CASSFGWLRSYNEQFF. The full variable domain, in which reference TRBV7-9 and TRBJ2-1 provide the parts outside the CDR3, is DTGVSQNPRHKITKRGQNVTFRCDPISEHNRLYWYRQTLGQGPEFLTYFQNEAQLEKSRLLSDRFSAERPKGSFSTLEIQRTEQGDSAMYLCASSFGWLRSYNEQFFGPGTRLTVL.

This clonotype was recorded many times. V and J are TRBV29-1 and TRBJ1-2; D might be TRBD1 (5 bases). The CDR3 loop spans 13 amino acids. V shed 4 bases and J shed 6 bases, with 15 bases lying between them. CDR1 and CDR2 (germline): SQVTM, ANQGSEA. The CDR3: CSVGEQAGDGYTF. CDR3 bases: TGCAGCGTTGGTGAACAGGCTGGAGATGGCTACACCTTC.

This clonotype was seen ten or more times. As DNA, the CDR3 is TGTGCCAGCAGCTTAGGGGCGGGAAAGTATGGCTACACCTTC. Its protein product is CASSLGAGKYGYTF. The chain carries TRBV7-2 and TRBJ1-2; no firm D call. The CDR3 is made up of 14 amino acids. Germline CDR1 reads SGHTA; CDR2 reads FQGNSA. V gave up 1 base and J gave up 5 bases, with 11 bases separating them.

This clonotype was observed at least ten times. This chain connects TRBV5-1 to TRBJ2-5, with 7 bases identical to TRBD2. V was clipped by 7 bases and J by 2 bases; unmatched bases: 2. The CDR3 covers 12 residues. The V gene's germline CDR1 is SGHRS and CDR2 YFSETQ. CDR3 loop: CASAGDQETQYF. The CDR3 DNA sequence: TGCGCCAGCGCGGGGGATCAAGAGACCCAGTACTTC.

The V gene is TRBV6-1, the J gene TRBJ1-5; no clear D. The CDR3 has 13 residues. CDR1 MNHNS and CDR2 SASEGT come from the germline V gene. V shed 5 bases and J shed 4 bases, with 9 bases lying between them. The CDR3 sequence: CASSTNTNQPQHF. The CDR3 nucleotides are TGTGCCAGCAGTACGAACACGAATCAGCCCCAGCATTTT.

This clonotype was counted ten times or more. The chain employs TRBV20-1 and TRBJ2-3, with 8 bases that match TRBD1. V lost 1 base to trimming and J lost 1 base; unmatched junction nucleotides: 7. The CDR3 consists of 16 residues. CDR1 DFQATT and CDR2 SNEGSKA come from the germline V gene (reference sequence). Here the CDR3 DNA reads TGCAGTGCTAGAGGGTACGGACAGGGACGCACAGATACGCAGTATTTT. Encoded protein: CSARGYGQGRTDTQYF.

This clonotype was picked up many times. The V gene is TRBV7-9, the J gene TRBJ1-1, with D possibly being TRBD1 (5 bases). The CDR3 totals 16 residues. Trimming left V 3 bases short and J 1 base short, with 15 bases between. Germline V gene sequence: CDR1 SEHNR, CDR2 FQNEAQ (reference sequence). CDR3 bases: TGTGCCAGCAGCTTGCCCCCCTTAGGGACGAACACTGAAGCTTTCTTT. Translated, it gives CASSLPPLGTNTEAFF.